This T cell receptor beta chain comes out of a study of CD8 T cells in Susac syndrome. Study-wide context: Patients with Susac syndrome were therapy-naive, taking corticosteroids, with some also receiving intravenous immunoglobulin, or taking intravenous immunoglobulin alone at the time their blood was drawn. Study-wide results and caveats: Susac-specific public clones numbered fewer than 20 in total CD8+ repertoires (and five in CD8+ TEMRA repertoires).

An input of 0.5 to 1 ug of RNA was subjected to reverse transcription using random hexamers. Across 54 Vbeta and 13 Jbeta, immunoSEQ multiplex PCR amplified TCR beta CDR3. TCRdb recomputed calls from the immunoSEQ multiplex PCR reads with MiXCR, one row per CDR3 protein. Found here are about 75,000 distinct CDR3 sequences, roughly 94% of them singletons; the top ten hold about 0.5%. Each Susac syndrome patient had definite or probable disease by recently defined criteria. This clonotype was picked up one time. What it recognizes is unknown. Per germline, CDR1 MNHEY and CDR2 SMNVEV (reference sequence). This CDR3 has 15 amino acids. V shed 9 bases and J 4 bases; nucleotides not matched to a gene: 13.

The sequenced sample consisted of CD8+ T cells from PBMCs. V is TRBV27 and J is TRBJ1-2, with 8 bases aligning to TRBD1. The sequence derives from a human donor with Susac syndrome. In DNA form, the CDR3 reads TGTGCCAGAAGTGTAGAGACAGGGGCCTTCTATGGCTACACCTTC. This encodes CARSVETGAFYGYTF.